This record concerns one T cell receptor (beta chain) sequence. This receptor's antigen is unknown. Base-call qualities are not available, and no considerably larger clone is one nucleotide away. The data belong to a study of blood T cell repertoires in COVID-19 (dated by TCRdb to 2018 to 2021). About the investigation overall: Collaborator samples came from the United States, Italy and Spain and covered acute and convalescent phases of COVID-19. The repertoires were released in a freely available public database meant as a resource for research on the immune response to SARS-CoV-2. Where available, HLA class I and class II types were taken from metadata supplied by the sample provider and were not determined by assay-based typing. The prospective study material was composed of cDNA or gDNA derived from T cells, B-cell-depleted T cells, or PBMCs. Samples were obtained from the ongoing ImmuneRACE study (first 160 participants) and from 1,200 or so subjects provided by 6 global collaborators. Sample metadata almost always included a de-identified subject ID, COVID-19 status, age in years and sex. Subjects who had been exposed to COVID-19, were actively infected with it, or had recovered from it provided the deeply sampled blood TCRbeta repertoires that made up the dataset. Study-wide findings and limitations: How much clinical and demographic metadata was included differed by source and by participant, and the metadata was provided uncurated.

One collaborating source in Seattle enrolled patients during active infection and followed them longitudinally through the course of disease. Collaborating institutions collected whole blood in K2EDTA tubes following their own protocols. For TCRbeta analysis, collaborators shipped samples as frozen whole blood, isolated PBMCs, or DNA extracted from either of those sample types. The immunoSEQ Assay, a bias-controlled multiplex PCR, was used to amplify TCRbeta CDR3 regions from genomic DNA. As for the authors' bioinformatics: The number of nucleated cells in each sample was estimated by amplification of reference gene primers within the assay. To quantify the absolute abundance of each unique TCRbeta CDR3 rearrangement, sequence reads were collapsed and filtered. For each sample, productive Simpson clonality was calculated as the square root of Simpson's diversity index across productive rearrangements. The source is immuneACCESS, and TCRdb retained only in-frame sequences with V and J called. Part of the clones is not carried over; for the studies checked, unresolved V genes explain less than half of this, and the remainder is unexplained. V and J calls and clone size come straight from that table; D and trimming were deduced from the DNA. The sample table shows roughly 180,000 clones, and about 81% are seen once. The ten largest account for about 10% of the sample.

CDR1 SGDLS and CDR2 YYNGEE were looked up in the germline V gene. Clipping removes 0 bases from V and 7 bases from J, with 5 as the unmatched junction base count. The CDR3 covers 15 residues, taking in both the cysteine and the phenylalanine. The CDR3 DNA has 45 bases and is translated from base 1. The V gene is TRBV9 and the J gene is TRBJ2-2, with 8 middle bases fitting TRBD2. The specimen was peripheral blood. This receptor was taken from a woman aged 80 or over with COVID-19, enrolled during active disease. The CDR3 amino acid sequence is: CASSVARGGLGELFF. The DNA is TGTGCCAGCAGCGTAGCCCGGGGGGGCCTCGGGGAGCTGTTTTTT. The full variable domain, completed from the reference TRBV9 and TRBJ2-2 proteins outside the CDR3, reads DSGVTQTPKHLITATGQRVTLRCSPRSGDLSVYWYQQSLDQGLQFLIQYYNGEERAKGNILERFSAQQFPDLHSELNLSSLELGDSALYFCASSVARGGLGELFFGEGSRLTVL.